This TCR beta chain is drawn from a study of shared clonotypes between healthy human individuals. Whole-study context: Per donor, CD8 memory used one plate, CD8 naive used two, CD4 memory used three and CD4 naive used three.

Sorted-subset replicate PCRs used roughly 180 ng DNA, 30,000 or so T cell genomes. Repertoires were generated with immunoSEQ multiplex PCR, while TCRdb's copy carries only in-frame clones and drops some. The table records 2,500,000 or so clones, 92% of them present only once. The study drew its donors from healthy HIV-negative adults without recent acute infections or vaccinations. A remark on this clone: Antigen unknown.

Findings and limits, study-wide: Larger estimated richness was generally recorded for naive subsets relative to memory subsets.

This receptor was obtained from a man aged 18 to 35 in good health. Some clones in this sample may be carry-over from other donors' samples. Sequenced input: naive CD4+ T cells from PBMCs. Subset defined: CD45RA+ positively selected.

CDR3 nucleotides: TGTGCCAGCAGCGAAGTCCCCGGGACTAGAGACTACAATGAGCAGTTCTTC. This encodes CASSEVPGTRDYNEQFF. This chain links TRBV7-6 with TRBJ2-1; 8 bases are shared with TRBD2. V lost 5 bases to trimming and J lost 3 bases; unmatched junction nucleotides: 12. The germline V gene has CDR1 SGHVS and CDR2 FNYEAQ. This CDR3 is built from 17 residues.